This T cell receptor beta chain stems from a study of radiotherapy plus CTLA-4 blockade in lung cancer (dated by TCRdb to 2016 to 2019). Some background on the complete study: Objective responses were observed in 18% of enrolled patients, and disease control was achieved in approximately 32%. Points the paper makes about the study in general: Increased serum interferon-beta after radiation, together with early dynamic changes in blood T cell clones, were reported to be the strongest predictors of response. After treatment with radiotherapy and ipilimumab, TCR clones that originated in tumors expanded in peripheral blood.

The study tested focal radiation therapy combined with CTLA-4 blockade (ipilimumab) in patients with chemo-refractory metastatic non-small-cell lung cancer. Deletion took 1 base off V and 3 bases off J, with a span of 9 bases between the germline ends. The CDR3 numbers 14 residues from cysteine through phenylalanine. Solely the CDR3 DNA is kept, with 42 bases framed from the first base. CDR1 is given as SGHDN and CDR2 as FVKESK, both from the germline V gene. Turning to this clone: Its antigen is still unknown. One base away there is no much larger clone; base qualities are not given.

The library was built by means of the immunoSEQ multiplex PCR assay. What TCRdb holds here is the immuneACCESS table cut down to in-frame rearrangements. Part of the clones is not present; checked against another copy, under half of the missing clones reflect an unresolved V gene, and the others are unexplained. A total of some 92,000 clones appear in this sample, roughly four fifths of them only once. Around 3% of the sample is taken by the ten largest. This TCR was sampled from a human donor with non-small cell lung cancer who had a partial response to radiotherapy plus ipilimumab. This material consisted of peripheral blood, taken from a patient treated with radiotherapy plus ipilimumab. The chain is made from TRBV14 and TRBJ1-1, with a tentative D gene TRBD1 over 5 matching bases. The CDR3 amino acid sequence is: CASSQGGGYTEAFF. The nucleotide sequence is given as TGTGCCAGCAGCCAAGGTGGGGGGTACACTGAAGCTTTCTTT.